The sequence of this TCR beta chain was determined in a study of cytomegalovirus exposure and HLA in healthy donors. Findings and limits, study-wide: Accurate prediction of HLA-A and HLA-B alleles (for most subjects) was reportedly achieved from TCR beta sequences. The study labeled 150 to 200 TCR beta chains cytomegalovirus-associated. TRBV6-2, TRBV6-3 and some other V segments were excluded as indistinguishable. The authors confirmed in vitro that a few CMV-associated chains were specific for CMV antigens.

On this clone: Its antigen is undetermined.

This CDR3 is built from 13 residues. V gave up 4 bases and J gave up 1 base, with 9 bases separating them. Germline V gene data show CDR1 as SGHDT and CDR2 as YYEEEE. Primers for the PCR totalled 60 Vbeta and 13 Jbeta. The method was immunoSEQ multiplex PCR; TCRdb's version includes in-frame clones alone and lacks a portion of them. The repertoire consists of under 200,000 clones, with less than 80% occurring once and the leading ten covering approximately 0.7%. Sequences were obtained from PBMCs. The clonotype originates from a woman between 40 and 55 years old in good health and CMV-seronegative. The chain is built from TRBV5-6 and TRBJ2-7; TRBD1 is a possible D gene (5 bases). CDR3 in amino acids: CASSMGPSYEQYF. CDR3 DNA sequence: TGTGCCAGCAGCATGGGGCCATCCTACGAGCAGTACTTC.